These 20 T cell receptor beta chains were all obtained from the same sample, sequenced in a study of cytomegalovirus exposure and HLA in healthy donors. Some clones are missing from TCRdb's copy, which holds only in-frame ones; the method was immunoSEQ multiplex PCR. The sample records around 150,000 clones, approximately 88% being singletons. Sequenced material: PBMCs. Receptors originate from a man aged 25 to 45 in good health and CMV-seropositive.

This clone was recorded once. This chain uses TRBV11-2 with TRBJ1-1; D possibly corresponds to TRBD1 (6 bases). CDR3 size: 17 residues. Germline CDR1 reads SGHAT; CDR2 reads FQNNGV. With 1 base removed from V and 2 bases from J, the gap between germline ends came to 17 bases. In DNA form, the CDR3 reads TGTGCCAGCAGCTTAGGATCGTGGGGGCGAGGAAACACTGAAGCTTTCTTT. Its protein is CASSLGSWGRGNTEAFF.

V gene TRBV14 combines with J gene TRBJ1-2; the D gene is possibly TRBD1 (5 bases). The length of the CDR3 is 13 residues. From germline, CDR1 is SGHDN and CDR2 FVKESK. With 2 bases removed from V and 6 bases from J, the gap between germline ends came to 10 bases. CDR3 DNA sequence: TGTGCCAGCAGCCAACGCAGGGCCCATGGCTACACCTTC. Amino acids: CASSQRRAHGYTF.

This clone was found once. This chain uses TRBV28 with TRBJ2-7; 14 bases map to TRBD2. V lost 4 bases and J lost 4; bases outside the gene matches: 3. Germline loops: CDR1 MDHEN, CDR2 SYDVKM. The CDR3 is 15 amino acids. The CDR3 bases are TGTGCCAGCAGTTCTGGGACTAGCGGGAGATACGAGCAGTACTTC. It specifies CASSSGTSGRYEQYF.

Only one count was recorded for this clone. This chain uses TRBV7-2 with TRBJ2-5; 7 bases agree with TRBD2. J gave up 2 bases and V 5 bases, and 11 bases lay outside the gene matches. The CDR3 consists of 16 residues. The germline CDR1 and CDR2 sequences are SGHTA and FQGNSA. The CDR3 loop is CASSPRIRAGQETQYF. The DNA for the CDR3 is TGTGCCAGCAGCCCTCGGATCCGAGCGGGGCAAGAGACCCAGTACTTC. Full variable domain (outside the CDR3, taken from reference TRBV7-2 and TRBJ2-5): GAGVSQSPSNKVTEKGKDVELRCDPISGHTALYWYRQSLGQGLEFLIYFQGNSAPDKSGLPSDRFSAERTGGSVSTLTIQRTQQEDSAVYLCASSPRIRAGQETQYFGPGTRLLVL.

This chain links TRBV11-2 with TRBJ2-1; 9 nucleotides agree with TRBD1. Germline CDR1 SGHAT, CDR2 FQNNGV. V trimming: 3 bases; J trimming: 5 bases; junction bases outside the gene matches: 2. There are 14 residues in the CDR3. In DNA form, the CDR3 reads TGTGCCAGCAGCTTCGGACAGGGGAACAATGAGCAGTTCTTC. Translating it yields CASSFGQGNNEQFF.

The gene calls are TRBV2 and TRBJ1-1; D is perhaps TRBD1 (5 bases). V lost 7 bases to trimming and J lost 1 base, with 13 bases between them. Germline-derived CDR1 and CDR2 are SNHLY and FYNNEI. The CDR3 loop spans 14 amino acids. The CDR3 region has the DNA TGTGCCAGCAATAGGGGCAGGGAGAACACTGAAGCTTTCTTT. It codes for CASNRGRENTEAFF.

The chain links TRBV2 to TRBJ2-7, with 10 bases identical to TRBD1. CDR3 length equals 14 residues. Germline trimming cut 8 bases from V and 2 bases from J; bases unmatched to any gene: 6. Germline V lookup: CDR1 SNHLY, CDR2 FYNNEI. Here the CDR3 DNA reads TGTGCCAGCGCATGGGACAGGGGAACCTACGAGCAGTACTTC. This translates into CASAWDRGTYEQYF.

J is TRBJ1-2 and V is TRBV6-6, with D perhaps TRBD1 (6 bases). CDR3 length: 15 residues. V lost 0 bases to trimming and J lost 4 bases, with 12 bases between them. Germline V gene data show CDR1 as MNHNY and CDR2 as SVGAGI (reference sequence). The CDR3 reads CASSYSGQGGYGYTF. The DNA of the CDR3 is TGTGCCAGCAGTTACTCGGGGCAAGGGGGCTATGGCTACACCTTC.

The rearrangement links TRBV27 to TRBJ2-3, with TRBD2 matching over 9 bases. Germline CDR1 and CDR2: MNHEY and SMNVEV (reference sequence). The trim removed 1 base at V and 6 bases at J, leaving 8 bases unmatched. The CDR3 has 16 amino acids. CDR3 in amino acids: CASSLWAGGRFDTQYF. The CDR3 nucleotides read TGTGCCAGCAGTTTATGGGCGGGGGGGCGTTTCGATACGCAGTATTTT.

V usage is TRBV9 and J usage is TRBJ2-1; D is unresolved. CDR1 is SGDLS and CDR2 is YYNGEE in the germline V gene. The CDR3 contains 13 residues. Trimming cost V 0 bases and J 10 bases, with 11 bases left between them. The CDR3 DNA sequence: TGTGCCAGCAGCGTAGACCGAAACGGGGAGCAGTTCTTC. Its translation: CASSVDRNGEQFF.

V and J are TRBV28 and TRBJ2-7; the D gene is possibly TRBD1 (6 bases). The germline gives CDR1 MDHEN, CDR2 SYDVKM. The CDR3 is 16 residues long. V dropped 3 bases and J dropped 5 bases, with 20 bases sitting between them. The CDR3: CASSFVFRGGTDEQYF. CDR3 DNA sequence: TGTGCCAGCAGTTTTGTTTTTCGTGGGGGCACCGACGAGCAGTACTTC.

The V and J genes are TRBV5-1 and TRBJ1-1; D is perhaps TRBD1 (6 bases). Germline V CDR1 and CDR2: SGHRS, YFSETQ. V shed 4 bases and J shed 0 bases, with 13 bases lying between them. The CDR3 contains 15 residues. CDR3 nucleotides: TGCGCCAGCAGCCCTTCCGGGACAATGAACACTGAAGCTTTCTTT. Residues: CASSPSGTMNTEAFF.

J is TRBJ1-2 and V is TRBV6-1; no clear D. The CDR3 totals 16 residues. From germline, CDR1 is MNHNS and CDR2 SASEGT. V dropped 0 bases and J dropped 4 bases, with 15 bases sitting between them. CDR3 nucleotides: TGTGCCAGCAGTGAAGCGTTAGCTCCGAACATCTATGGCTACACCTTC. This sequence encodes CASSEALAPNIYGYTF.

This clone was counted only a few times. The V gene is TRBV2, the J gene TRBJ2-7; D may be TRBD1 (5 bases). Germline-derived CDR1 and CDR2 are SNHLY and FYNNEI. The CDR3 extends over 14 amino acids. The V gene lost 6 bases and the J gene lost 0 bases, with 12 bases spanning the gap. CDR3 nucleotides: TGTGCCAGCAGGGCCGACAGCAACTCCTACGAGCAGTACTTC. Residues: CASRADSNSYEQYF.

The chain combines TRBV30 with TRBJ1-4, with D hard to call. The CDR3 length is 11 residues. Looked up from germline, CDR1 is GTSNPN and CDR2 is SVGIG (reference sequence). Trimming stripped 0 bases from V and 12 bases from J, with 8 bases between. CDR3 in amino acids: CAWSVQLELFF. The CDR3 bases are TGTGCCTGGAGTGTACAGTTGGAACTGTTTTTT.

This clone was recorded only once. The chain joins TRBV2 to TRBJ2-7; D ambiguous. Germline assignment: CDR1 SNHLY and CDR2 FYNNEI. V shed 8 bases and J shed 5 bases, with 16 bases lying between them. The CDR3 has 13 residues. DNA for the CDR3: TGTGCCAGCCTAGAATTGAGGAGCGACGAGCAGTACTTC. This encodes CASLELRSDEQYF.

The chain uses TRBV7-6 and TRBJ2-2; tentatively, D is TRBD1 (5 bases). V lost 6 bases to trimming and J lost 7 bases, with 15 bases between them. The CDR3 is 14 residues long. The germline V gene encodes CDR1 SGHVS and CDR2 FNYEAQ. In nucleotides, the CDR3 is TGTGCCAGCAGGTACACACCGGACAACGGGGAGCTGTTTTTT. It translates to CASRYTPDNGELFF.

The CDR3 spells CASSFTGGLQYF. The CDR3 DNA sequence: TGTGCCAGCAGCTTTACAGGGGGCCTTCAGTACTTC. V usage is TRBV11-1 and J usage is TRBJ2-4, with TRBD1 matching over 9 bases. Germline trimming cut 3 bases from V and 11 bases from J; bases unmatched to any gene: 2. This CDR3 has 12 amino acids. The germline gives CDR1 SGHAT, CDR2 FQDESV (reference sequence).

This clone occurred a few times. This chain connects TRBV6-4 to TRBJ2-1; TRBD1 might be the D (5 bases). Germline assignment: CDR1 MRHNA and CDR2 SNTAGT. This CDR3 has 14 residues. Deletions cut 3 bases from V and 7 bases from J, with 13 bases between. CDR3 residues: CASSDSVAGNEQFF. Written as DNA, the CDR3 is TGTGCCAGCAGTGATTCGGTGGCAGGGAATGAGCAGTTCTTC.

This clone has a count of ten or more. This chain joins TRBV7-9 and TRBJ1-3; a possible D gene is TRBD1 (5 bases). The CDR3 has 15 residues. Trimming took 2 bases from V and 2 from J, leaving 10 bases between them. Germline-derived CDR1 and CDR2 are SEHNR and FQNEAQ (reference sequence). The CDR3 loop reads CASSLKSGTGNTIYF. The CDR3 nucleotides are TGTGCCAGCAGCTTAAAATCAGGGACTGGAAACACCATATATTTT.